This T cell receptor (beta chain) is from a study of regulatory T cells in long-lasting Graves disease. General study results and limits: Exclusively peripheral blood, rather than thyroid tissue, was studied.

For TCR beta, libraries came from iRepertoire HTBI primers and Arm-PCR of CDR3 regions. TCRdb ran MiXCR on the multiplex PCR reads and lists one entry per CDR3 protein. The sample contains roughly 500,000 distinct CDR3 sequences, about 14% of which appear only once. Germline trimming cut 4 bases from V and 2 bases from J; bases unmatched to any gene: 8. Germline assignment: CDR1 SGHTA and CDR2 FQGNSA. The CDR3 loop spans 16 amino acids. Time point given: newly diagnosed GD, antithyroid drugs for less than 3 months. RNA isolated from PBMCs was used to make the TCR library. This clonotype was picked up many times. Its antigen is undetermined. The same data also contributed to another study, on T cells in Graves' hyperthyroidism and ophthalmopathy. From that report: Uncontrolled infection, other autoimmune disease, pregnancy or lactation barred patients from enrollment.

Specimen: peripheral blood mononuclear cells (PBMCs), collected at new diagnosis, from a patient treated with antithyroid drugs. This chain connects TRBV7-2 to TRBJ2-7; 10 nucleotides align to TRBD2. The source is a woman aged 50 to 65 with Graves disease. The chain's CDR3 is CASSSLAGAVPYEQYF. The CDR3 region has the DNA TGTGCCAGCAGCTCCCTAGCGGGAGCGGTACCCTACGAGCAGTACTTC.